Shown below are 19 T cell receptor beta chains from a single sample sequenced in a study of T cell changes during pregnancy in multiple sclerosis (dated 2019 in TCRdb). Library creation used the immunoSEQ multiplex PCR assay. As stored in TCRdb, this immuneACCESS dataset retains in-frame rearrangements with V and J assigned. A fraction of the clones does not appear; measured against another copy, unresolved V genes explain less than half of the discrepancy, and the remainder lacks a known reason. This sample is represented by tens of thousands of clones; about nine tenths of them were singletons. 2.2% of the sample is taken by the ten largest. The sample in question was peripheral blood, obtained in the third trimester of pregnancy. The receptors derive from a female donor in good health, enrolled as a control in a pregnancy study.

V gene TRBV7-8 combines with J gene TRBJ2-5, with 10 bases identical to TRBD2. The CDR3 totals 16 residues. Losses at the gene ends were 4 bases for V and 2 bases for J; bases not matched to a gene: 7. The V gene's germline CDR1 is SGHVS and CDR2 FQNEAQ. Here the CDR3 DNA reads TGTGCCAGCAGCTCAAGACTAGCGGGCGGACAAGAGACCCAGTACTTC. Translated, it gives CASSSRLAGGQETQYF.

This clone was seen many times. The rearrangement joins TRBV2 to TRBJ1-2; D gene unclear. Germline V CDR1 and CDR2: SNHLY, FYNNEI. This CDR3 is built from 14 residues. V was cut by 4 bases and J by 2 bases, with 11 bases left in between. The CDR3 loop is CASSGEATNYGYTF. The CDR3 DNA is TGTGCCAGCAGTGGCGAGGCTACCAACTATGGCTACACCTTC.

This chain joins TRBV6-5 and TRBJ2-1; 7 positions match TRBD1. The CDR3 has 13 amino acids. The trim removed 2 bases at V and 9 bases at J, leaving 4 bases unmatched. Germline loops: CDR1 MNHEY, CDR2 SVGAGI. CDR3 residues: CASSYPYRGEQFF. CDR3 nucleotides: TGTGCCAGCAGTTACCCATACAGGGGTGAGCAGTTCTTC.

The V gene is TRBV11-2, the J gene TRBJ2-7; D might be TRBD2 (7 bases). Trimming pared 0 bases from V and 2 bases from J, leaving 17 bases between. This CDR3 is 17 amino acids long. CDR1 and CDR2 (germline): SGHAT, FQNNGV. The CDR3 spells CASSLDWRGRDTYEQYF. CDR3 coding DNA: TGTGCCAGCAGCTTAGATTGGCGGGGGCGAGATACCTACGAGCAGTACTTC.

The V call is TRBV4-2, the J call TRBJ2-1; a possible D gene is TRBD1 (5 bases). V shed 5 bases and J shed 7 bases, with 30 bases lying between them. This CDR3 is built from 19 residues. CDR1 is LGHNA, CDR2 YNFKEQ, per germline. The CDR3 loop reads CASSSRHQSLPGQINEQFF. Written as DNA, the CDR3 is TGTGCCAGCAGCTCAAGACACCAGAGCTTACCCGGACAAATAAATGAGCAGTTCTTC.

The J gene is TRBJ2-2, the V gene TRBV6-1; weak D call: TRBD2 (5 bases). CDR1 is MNHNS and CDR2 is SASEGT in the germline V gene. The CDR3 is 15 amino acids. V was pared by 6 bases and J by 2 bases, with 13 bases between. CDR3: CASRGSGYNTGELFF. CDR3 nucleotides: TGTGCCAGCAGGGGGTCGGGGTATAACACCGGGGAGCTGTTTTTT.

The V and J genes are TRBV5-1 and TRBJ2-5, with D hard to call. Germline lookup yields CDR1 SGHRS and CDR2 YFSETQ. This CDR3 has 12 amino acids. Trimming removed 0 bases from V and 5 bases from J, with 5 bases in between. The CDR3 here is CASSLESETQYF. The CDR3 region has the DNA TGCGCCAGCAGCTTGGAATCGGAGACCCAGTACTTC.

The chain employs TRBV29-1 and TRBJ2-6; 7 bases align to TRBD1. CDR1 is SQVTM and CDR2 is ANQGSEA in the germline V gene. CDR3 length: 15 amino acids. The V and J ends lost 7 bases and 0 bases, in that order; junction bases with no gene match: 6. CDR3 sequence reads: CSAGTVLSGANVLTF. The CDR3 DNA sequence: TGCAGCGCAGGGACAGTACTCTCTGGGGCCAACGTCCTGACTTTC.

This sequence joins TRBV19 and TRBJ1-2, with D tentatively TRBD1 (6 bases). V was cut by 3 bases and J by 5 bases, with 16 bases left in between. Per the germline V gene, CDR1 is LNHDA and CDR2 is SQIVND (reference sequence). The CDR3 length is 15 residues. The CDR3 loop is CASSISPTGVYGYTF. The CDR3 nucleotides read TGTGCCAGTAGTATTTCTCCGACAGGCGTTTATGGCTACACCTTC. Full variable domain (outside the CDR3, taken from reference TRBV19 and TRBJ1-2): DGGITQSPKYLFRKEGQNVTLSCEQNLNHDAMYWYRQDPGQGLRLIYYSQIVNDFQKGDIAEGYSVSREKKESFPLTVTSAQKNPTAFYLCASSISPTGVYGYTFGSGTRLTVV.

The V and J genes are TRBV6-6 and TRBJ2-2; TRBD1 aligns across 9 bases. Germline CDR1 is MNHNY and CDR2 is SVGAGI (reference sequence). Trimming took 4 bases from V and 6 from J; bases not matched to a gene: 6. The CDR3 loop spans 15 amino acids. CDR3 loop: CASSWGTGLAGELFF. The CDR3 nucleotides are TGTGCCAGCAGTTGGGGGACAGGGCTCGCCGGGGAGCTGTTTTTT.

Only one count was recorded for this clone. V is TRBV2 and J is TRBJ1-1; D might be TRBD1 (6 bases). Germline loops: CDR1 SNHLY, CDR2 FYNNEI. The ends were cut back, 7 bases at V and 4 bases at J, with 13 bases in the middle. The CDR3 totals 13 residues. CDR3 nucleotides: TGTGCCAGCACCAGGGGAAGTAGCACTGAAGCTTTCTTT. Its translation: CASTRGSSTEAFF.

The chain combines TRBV5-6 with TRBJ1-4, with D unclear. The CDR3 runs to 16 residues. Germline V gene lookup returns CDR1 SGHDT and CDR2 YYEEEE. V lost 2 bases, J lost 8 bases, and 19 bases lay in between. This CDR3 reads CASSLQRRGEFEKLFF. The CDR3 nucleotides read TGTGCCAGCAGCTTACAGCGGCGCGGGGAATTCGAAAAACTGTTTTTT. The full variable domain, rest sourced from reference TRBV5-6 and TRBJ1-4, is DAGVTQSPTHLIKTRGQQVTLRCSPKSGHDTVSWYQQALGQGPQFIFQYYEEEERQRGNFPDRFSGHQFPNYSSELNVNALLLGDSALYLCASSLQRRGEFEKLFFGSGTQLSVL.

The CDR3 region has the DNA TGTGCCAGCAGCCAACAGGGCGATGGCAATCAGCCCCAGCATTTT. Translation gives CASSQQGDGNQPQHF. The gene calls are TRBV4-2 and TRBJ1-5, with D possibly being TRBD1 (5 bases). Trimming cost V 2 bases and J 2 bases, with 10 bases left between them. This CDR3 spans 15 amino acids. Germline V gives CDR1 LGHNA, CDR2 YNFKEQ.

The count of this clone is one. CDR3 sequence reads: CASSLGRNLHEKLFF. CDR3 nucleotides: TGTGCCAGCAGTTTAGGGAGAAACCTCCATGAAAAACTGTTTTTT. The J gene is TRBJ1-4, the V gene TRBV27; D uncertain. Looked up from germline, CDR1 is MNHEY and CDR2 is SMNVEV (reference sequence). The CDR3 totals 15 residues. V dropped 2 bases and J dropped 6 bases, with 13 bases sitting between them. Looking up the rest from reference TRBV27 and TRBJ1-4 gives the full variable domain: EAQVTQNPRYLITVTGKKLTVTCSQNMNHEYMSWYRQDPGLGLRQIYYSMNVEVTDKGDVPEGYKVSRKEKRNFPLILESPSPNQTSLYFCASSLGRNLHEKLFFGSGTQLSVL.

The chain has TRBV21-1 and TRBJ1-2; the D call of TRBD1 is as the table states it, not checked on the DNA. TRBV21-1 constitutes a pseudogene. The CDR3 sequence is 15 residues long. CDR3: CASSIGRGRGPGYTF. CDR3 coding DNA: TGTGCCAGCAGCATCGGCAGAGGCAGGGGGCCTGGCTACACCTTC.

This chain uses TRBV6-6 with TRBJ1-5, with 9 bases aligning to TRBD1. The CDR3 is 15 residues long. With 4 bases clipped from V and 5 bases from J, the junction kept 6 bases outside the gene matches. The germline CDR1 and CDR2 sequences are MNHNY and SVGAGI (reference sequence). In nucleotides, the CDR3 is TGTGCCAGCAGTTGGACAGGGGCTACCGATCAGCCCCAGCATTTT. It specifies CASSWTGATDQPQHF.

The chain recombines TRBV7-9 with TRBJ2-7; TRBD1 matches 9 bases. After removal of 5 bases from V and 5 bases from J, the junction contained 7 bases not matched to a gene. The CDR3 runs to 14 residues. Germline lookup yields CDR1 SEHNR and CDR2 FQNEAQ (reference sequence). Here the CDR3 reads CASSPGQGSNEQYF. For the CDR3, the DNA is TGTGCCAGCAGCCCGGGACAGGGAAGTAACGAGCAGTACTTC.

The chain has TRBV4-1 and TRBJ1-6, with a weak D call TRBD1 (6 bases). This CDR3 has 13 residues. V gave up 2 bases and J gave up 10 bases, with 9 bases separating them. The germline gives CDR1 MGHRA, CDR2 YSYEKL. CDR3 coding DNA: TGCGCCAGCAGCCAATACAGGGACTCACCCCTCCACTTT. Translation gives CASSQYRDSPLHF.

The chain has TRBV28 and TRBJ2-3; D unclear. Between the trimmed V and J ends, which lost 7 bases and 0 bases, there was a span of 11 bases. The germline V gene has CDR1 MDHEN and CDR2 SYDVKM. The length of the CDR3 is 14 residues. CDR3 in amino acids: CASTPLTSTDTQYF. CDR3 DNA sequence: TGTGCCAGCACTCCCCTCACTAGCACAGATACGCAGTATTTT. Using reference TRBV28 and TRBJ2-3 for the parts outside the CDR3, the full variable domain is DVKVTQSSRYLVKRTGEKVFLECVQDMDHENMFWYRQDPGLGLRLIYFSYDVKMKEKGDIPEGYSVSREKKERFSLILESASTNQTSMYLCASTPLTSTDTQYFGPGTRLTVL.